The source of this T cell receptor (beta chain) is a study of CD8+CD57+ T cells in acquired aplastic anemia. Study-level results: Patients and healthy controls showed no significant CD8+ Simpson's diversity difference.

For this clonotype: Its cognate antigen is unknown.

The study profiled TCR beta VDJ and CDR3 using genomic DNA as template. TCRdb fed the reads into MiXCR, producing one record per CDR3 protein. The data contain a few hundred thousand distinct CDR3 sequences, roughly 50% of them singletons. The germline V gene encodes CDR1 SGDLS and CDR2 YYNGEE. This CDR3 region has 16 residues. Trimming at V came to 2 bases and at J to 4 bases, leaving 6 bases not matched to a gene. Those patients picked for sequencing had displayed CD8+CD57+ cell expansion on flow cytometry. The chain employs TRBV9 and TRBJ2-2; 9 bases align to TRBD1. Sequencing was done on a sample of sorted CD4+, CD8+, or CD8+CD57+ T cells (not recorded which) from PBMCs. This receptor was obtained from a human donor with aplastic anemia. The CDR3 region is CASSVGGTGLTGELFF. In DNA, the CDR3 is TGTGCCAGCAGCGTTGGGGGGACAGGGCTCACCGGGGAGCTGTTTTTT.